These 6 T cell receptor beta chains were all obtained from the same sample, sequenced in a study of early T cells in non-severe SARS-CoV-2 infection (dated by TCRdb to 2020 to 2023). Receptors were amplified or captured by 5' RACE. Sequencing instrument: NextSeq 500. TCRdb reprocessing: public reads trimmed at Q25 with fastp, clones called with MiXCR, in-frame beta chains kept. Rows merge per CDR3 protein into single entries with the most common DNA and genes. In this sample the table shows some 82,000 distinct CDR3 sequences, 9% to 13% of which occur a single time. Of the sample, over 2% is held by the ten largest clones. The specimen sequenced was whole blood. Receptors were obtained from an adult who was a healthcare worker with PCR-confirmed SARS-CoV-2 infection or an uninfected control (not recorded which).

V gene TRBV6-1 combines with J gene TRBJ1-1; the match to TRBD1 covers 9 bases. The CDR3 consists of 14 residues. Trimming at V came to 7 bases and at J to 4 bases, leaving 7 bases not matched to a gene. CDR1 is MNHNS and CDR2 is SASEGT in the germline V gene. The CDR3 region has the DNA TGTGCCAGCAATACAGGGGGCGGGAGCACTGAAGCTTTCTTT. It specifies CASNTGGGSTEAFF.

This clonotype was detected ten times or more. The chain has TRBV5-5 and TRBJ2-3, with TRBD2 matching 7 bases. Germline trimming cut 3 bases from V and 0 bases from J; bases unmatched to any gene: 1. The CDR3 extends over 14 amino acids. Per germline, CDR1 SGHKS and CDR2 YYEKEE (reference sequence). This chain's CDR3 is CASSWGGSTDTQYF. The CDR3 coding sequence is TGTGCCAGCAGCTGGGGGGGTAGCACAGATACGCAGTATTTT. Looking up the rest from reference TRBV5-5 and TRBJ2-3 gives the full variable domain: DAGVTQSPTHLIKTRGQQVTLRCSPISGHKSVSWYQQVLGQGPQFIFQYYEKEERGRGNFPDRFSARQFPNYSSELNVNALLLGDSALYLCASSWGGSTDTQYFGPGTRLTVL.

This clonotype has at least ten counts. The genes are TRBV5-1 and TRBJ1-1; D is unclear. CDR3 length: 14 residues. Germline values: CDR1 SGHRS, CDR2 YFSETQ. The ends were cut back, 1 base at V and 1 base at J, with 8 bases in the middle. The CDR3 coding sequence is TGCGCCAGCAGCTTGTATAGGGAGAACACTGAAGCTTTCTTT. Translating it yields CASSLYRENTEAFF. The full variable domain, rest sourced from reference TRBV5-1 and TRBJ1-1, is KAGVTQTPRYLIKTRGQQVTLSCSPISGHRSVSWYQQTPGQGLQFLFEYFSETQRNKGNFPGRFSGRQFSNSRSEMNVSTLELGDSALYLCASSLYRENTEAFFGQGTRLTVV.

This clonotype was seen ten or more times. The chain couples TRBV9 to TRBJ2-5; D is undetermined. Germline CDR1 is SGDLS and CDR2 is YYNGEE. Trimming pared 0 bases from V and 2 bases from J, leaving 8 bases between. CDR3 size: 14 residues. The CDR3 nucleotides read TGTGCCAGCAGCGTAGGCCCACAACAAGAGACCCAGTACTTC. It specifies CASSVGPQQETQYF.

This clonotype was seen a handful of times. The chain combines TRBV12-3 or TRBV12-4 with TRBJ1-5; D might be TRBD1 (5 bases). The CDR3 has 15 residues. Trimming left V 2 bases short and J 1 base short, with 9 bases between. The CDR3 DNA follows: TGTGCCAGCAGTTTAAGCCAGGGAAGCAATCAGCCCCAGCATTTT. Translation: CASSLSQGSNQPQHF.

This clonotype appeared a few times. This chain links TRBV20-1 with TRBJ2-3, with 13 nucleotides matching TRBD2. CDR3 length equals 16 residues. Germline values: CDR1 DFQATT, CDR2 SNEGSKA (reference sequence). Losses at the gene ends were 4 bases for V and 1 base for J; bases not matched to a gene: 5. In DNA form, the CDR3 reads TGCAGTGCTATCCACGGACTAGCGGGGGGCACAGATACGCAGTATTTT. This sequence encodes CSAIHGLAGGTDTQYF.